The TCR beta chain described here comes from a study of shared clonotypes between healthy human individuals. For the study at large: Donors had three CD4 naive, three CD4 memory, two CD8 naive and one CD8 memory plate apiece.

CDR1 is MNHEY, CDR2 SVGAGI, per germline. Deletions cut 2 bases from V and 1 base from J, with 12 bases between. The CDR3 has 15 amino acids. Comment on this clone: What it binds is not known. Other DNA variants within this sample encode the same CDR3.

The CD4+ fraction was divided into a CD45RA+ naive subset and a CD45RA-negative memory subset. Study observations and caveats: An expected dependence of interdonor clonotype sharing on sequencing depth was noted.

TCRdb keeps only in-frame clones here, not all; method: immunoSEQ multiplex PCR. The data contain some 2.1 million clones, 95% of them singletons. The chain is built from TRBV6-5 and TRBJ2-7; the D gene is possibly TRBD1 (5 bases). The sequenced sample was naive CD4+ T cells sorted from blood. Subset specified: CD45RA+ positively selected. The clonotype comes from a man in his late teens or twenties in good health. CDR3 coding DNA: TGTGCCAGCAGTTACCGCAGGGATTCGTCCTACGAGCAGTACTTC. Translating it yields CASSYRRDSSYEQYF.